A single sample gave rise to the 25 T cell receptor beta chains below, sequenced in a study of shared clonotypes between healthy human individuals. TCRdb's copy holds only in-frame clones and misses some; the assay was immunoSEQ multiplex PCR. In the table there are around 2.3 million clones, around 95% of which are singletons. The sequencing sample was made of naive CD4+ T cells sorted from blood. As to subset: CD45RA+ positively selected. The receptor source for this set is a man between 18 and 35 years old in good health.

The chain uses TRBV19 and TRBJ1-2; TRBD1 aligns across 7 bases. CDR1 and CDR2 from the germline V gene are LNHDA and SQIVND (reference sequence). The CDR3 is 13 amino acids. V was clipped by 5 bases and J by 4 bases; unmatched bases: 4. The CDR3 is CASSVGQLYGYTF. The CDR3 coding sequence is TGTGCCAGTAGTGTGGGACAGCTCTATGGCTACACCTTC. The full variable domain, in which reference TRBV19 and TRBJ1-2 provide the parts outside the CDR3, is DGGITQSPKYLFRKEGQNVTLSCEQNLNHDAMYWYRQDPGQGLRLIYYSQIVNDFQKGDIAEGYSVSREKKESFPLTVTSAQKNPTAFYLCASSVGQLYGYTFGSGTRLTVV.

The V and J genes are TRBV11-2 and TRBJ2-7; D is uncertain. The V and J ends lost 1 base and 1 base respectively, with 11 bases between them. Looked up from germline, CDR1 is SGHAT and CDR2 is FQNNGV. The CDR3 consists of 15 residues. This CDR3 reads CASSLAQERSYEQYF. For the CDR3, the DNA is TGTGCCAGCAGCTTAGCGCAGGAACGGTCCTACGAGCAGTACTTC.

The V call is TRBV7-2, the J call TRBJ2-5, with a tentative D call TRBD1 (5 bases). The germline V and J ends were trimmed by 1 base and 6 bases, with 12 bases remaining between them. There are 14 residues in the CDR3. Germline V lookup: CDR1 SGHTA, CDR2 FQGNSA. In DNA, the CDR3 is TGTGCCAGCAGCTTAGGGCAGGGCGGAAAGACCCAGTACTTC. This gives the protein CASSLGQGGKTQYF.

V usage is TRBV2 and J usage is TRBJ1-2, with D possibly TRBD1 on 5 matching bases. Germline CDR1 SNHLY, CDR2 FYNNEI. The V end was cut by 4 bases, the J end by 6 bases, with 15 bases between. This CDR3 region has 14 residues. The CDR3 DNA reads TGTGCCAGCAGTGTGACAGTTCCCCCCAATGGCTACACCTTC. Protein sequence: CASSVTVPPNGYTF.

This sequence joins TRBV6-5 and TRBJ1-2; D gene ambiguous. The CDR3 contains 13 residues. Per germline, CDR1 MNHEY and CDR2 SVGAGI. Trimming stripped 7 bases from V and 7 bases from J, with 16 bases between. The chain's CDR3 is CASKTGDWSGYTF. The CDR3 DNA reads TGTGCCAGCAAGACGGGTGATTGGAGTGGCTACACCTTC.

This clone was picked up one time. This sequence joins TRBV21-1 and TRBJ2-2; whether TRBD1, the table's D call, matches the DNA was not checked. TRBV21-1 is an annotated pseudogene. This CDR3 is 16 amino acids long. CDR3 region: CASSKEARGDTGELFF. CDR3 DNA sequence: TGTGCCAGCAGCAAAGAAGCCAGGGGAGATACCGGGGAGCTGTTTTTT.

The chain has TRBV7-8 and TRBJ2-7; 7 bases line up with TRBD1. Germline V gene data show CDR1 as SGHVS and CDR2 as FQNEAQ. V lost 4 bases to trimming and J lost 3 bases; unmatched junction nucleotides: 9. The CDR3 has 15 amino acids. The CDR3 sequence is CASSWKGAGGYEQYF. CDR3 DNA sequence: TGTGCCAGCAGCTGGAAAGGGGCAGGGGGCTACGAGCAGTACTTC.

The CDR3 loop reads CASSPFGTDGYTF. CDR3 coding DNA: TGTGCCAGCTCACCATTCGGGACAGATGGCTACACCTTC. The chain joins TRBV18 to TRBJ1-2; TRBD1 aligns across 7 bases. V gave up 2 bases and J gave up 6 bases; unmatched junction bases: 3. The CDR3 is made up of 13 amino acids. The germline V gene has CDR1 KGHSH and CDR2 LQKENI.

The rearrangement uses TRBV5-1 and TRBJ2-5; D might be TRBD1 or TRBD2, each matching 5 bases. Trimming stripped 1 base from V and 4 bases from J, with 14 bases between. This CDR3 spans 15 amino acids. Germline V gene sequence: CDR1 SGHRS, CDR2 YFSETQ. CDR3 protein: CASSLNVGERETQYF. The CDR3 nucleotides are TGCGCCAGCAGCTTGAATGTGGGGGAACGAGAGACCCAGTACTTC. The full variable domain, rest sourced from reference TRBV5-1 and TRBJ2-5, is KAGVTQTPRYLIKTRGQQVTLSCSPISGHRSVSWYQQTPGQGLQFLFEYFSETQRNKGNFPGRFSGRQFSNSRSEMNVSTLELGDSALYLCASSLNVGERETQYFGPGTRLLVL.

In regard to this clone: Other DNA sequences in the same sample also yield this CDR3. The chain combines TRBV5-1 with TRBJ2-7; TRBD1 is a possible D gene (6 bases). This CDR3 comprises 15 residues. Germline lookup yields CDR1 SGHRS and CDR2 YFSETQ. V lost 5 bases and J lost 1, with 16 bases in between. The CDR3 DNA sequence: TGCGCCAGCAGTTTAGTGACAGGACCTTCCTACGAGCAGTACTTC. Translating it yields CASSLVTGPSYEQYF. Variable domain in full (rest from reference TRBV5-1 and TRBJ2-7): KAGVTQTPRYLIKTRGQQVTLSCSPISGHRSVSWYQQTPGQGLQFLFEYFSETQRNKGNFPGRFSGRQFSNSRSEMNVSTLELGDSALYLCASSLVTGPSYEQYFGPGTRLTVT.

The chain uses TRBV25-1 and TRBJ2-1; D may be TRBD2 (6 bases). From germline, CDR1 is MGHDK and CDR2 SYGVNS. V lost 0 bases to trimming and J lost 7 bases, with 7 bases between them. CDR3 size: 13 residues. The CDR3, as DNA: TGTGCCAGCAGTGAATATGGAGGGAATGAGCAGTTCTTC. It is translated as CASSEYGGNEQFF.

J is TRBJ1-1 and V is TRBV30, with TRBD1 as a possible D gene (5 bases). The CDR3 is 13 amino acids. The ends were cut back, 8 bases at V and 1 base at J, with 14 bases in the middle. The V gene's germline CDR1 is GTSNPN and CDR2 SVGIG (reference sequence). CDR3 coding DNA: TGTGCCGCCCGGACCGGGGGGAACACTGAAGCTTTCTTT. Translation: CAARTGGNTEAFF.

The rearrangement uses TRBV28 and TRBJ2-1; 9 nucleotides match TRBD1. CDR1 MDHEN and CDR2 SYDVKM come from the germline V gene. This CDR3 region has 15 residues. V lost 7 bases to trimming and J lost 4 bases; unmatched junction nucleotides: 8. The CDR3 nucleotides are TGTGCCAGCACCCCGGGGGACAGGGCTTACAATGAGCAGTTCTTC. Protein: CASTPGDRAYNEQFF.

This chain uses TRBV5-6 with TRBJ1-2, with D unresolved. Germline V gene sequence: CDR1 SGHDT, CDR2 YYEEEE. Trimming removed 1 base from V and 8 bases from J, with 12 bases in between. This CDR3 comprises 13 residues. The CDR3 nucleotides read TGTGCCAGCAGCTTGTATGATGCCGGGGGCTACACCTTC. It codes for CASSLYDAGGYTF.

The rearrangement uses TRBV29-1 and TRBJ2-2; D may be TRBD1 (5 bases). CDR1 and CDR2 from the germline V gene are SQVTM and ANQGSEA. V was trimmed by 6 bases and J by 4 bases, leaving 12 bases between them. The CDR3 is made up of 13 amino acids. CDR3 protein: CSVKGQPTGELFF. The CDR3 region has the DNA TGCAGCGTGAAGGGGCAGCCCACCGGGGAGCTGTTTTTT.

The chain carries TRBV5-1 and TRBJ2-7, with D possibly TRBD2 on 6 matching bases. The length of the CDR3 is 14 residues. V dropped 0 bases and J dropped 3 bases, with 10 bases sitting between them. Germline CDR1 reads SGHRS; CDR2 reads YFSETQ. CDR3 nucleotides: TGCGCCAGCAGCTTGGTTGGGCGGGGCTACGAGCAGTACTTC. Protein product: CASSLVGRGYEQYF.

A word on this clone: Other DNA sequences in this specimen translate into the identical CDR3. The chain joins TRBV6-5 to TRBJ1-3; no definite D call. V lost 0 bases and J 1 base, leaving 7 bases between the germline ends. The CDR3 is 15 amino acids. The germline gives CDR1 MNHEY, CDR2 SVGAGI. DNA of the CDR3: TGTGCCAGCAGTTACTCGGGGTTATCTGGAAACACCATATATTTT. It translates to CASSYSGLSGNTIYF.

The rearrangement joins TRBV5-1 to TRBJ2-2; no clear D. The V end lost 2 bases, the J end lost 5 bases, and 13 bases lay between the germline ends. Germline loops: CDR1 SGHRS, CDR2 YFSETQ. This CDR3 is 15 amino acids long. CDR3 sequence reads: CASSFGSMGTGELFF. The CDR3 region has the DNA TGCGCCAGCAGCTTTGGCAGTATGGGGACCGGGGAGCTGTTTTTT.

The gene calls are TRBV6-5 and TRBJ1-2; TRBD1 agrees at 8 bases. Germline CDR1 and CDR2: MNHEY and SVGAGI. The CDR3 has 14 amino acids. Trimming took 6 bases from V and 4 from J; bases not matched to a gene: 7. This CDR3 reads CASSAGTGSYGYTF. CDR3 sequence (DNA): TGTGCCAGCAGCGCCGGGACAGGCAGCTATGGCTACACCTTC.

The gene calls are TRBV6-1 and TRBJ1-5, with TRBD1 as a possible D gene (6 bases). The CDR3 extends over 14 amino acids. V gave up 10 bases and J gave up 6 bases, with 19 bases separating them. The V gene's germline CDR1 is MNHNS and CDR2 SASEGT. This CDR3 is CATTLGGPGQPQHF. CDR3 coding DNA: TGTGCCACTACCCTTGGGGGGCCAGGTCAGCCCCAGCATTTT.

The chain couples TRBV5-1 to TRBJ1-2; D call uncertain. The CDR3 covers 12 residues. V lost 4 bases to trimming and J lost 10 bases, with 14 bases between them. CDR1 SGHRS and CDR2 YFSETQ come from the germline V gene. CDR3 sequence reads: CASSLDGGAYTF. The CDR3 DNA reads TGCGCCAGCAGCCTCGACGGAGGTGCCTACACCTTC.

As regards this clone: At the DNA level, this CDR3 is encoded by other sequences in the same sample as well. The rearrangement uses TRBV10-1 and TRBJ1-4; 10 nucleotides align to TRBD1. CDR3 length: 13 amino acids. Germline V gene data show CDR1 as WNHNN and CDR2 as SYGVQD (reference sequence). V dropped 9 bases and J dropped 5; count of bases not matched to a gene: 3. CDR3 protein: CASSGQGNEKLFF. The CDR3 DNA follows: TGCGCCAGTTCGGGACAGGGGAATGAAAAACTGTTTTTT.

The chain carries TRBV11-2 and TRBJ2-2; 10 positions agree with TRBD2. The length of the CDR3 is 16 residues. Trimming at V came to 1 base and at J to 6 bases, leaving 5 bases not matched to a gene. Germline lookup yields CDR1 SGHAT and CDR2 FQNNGV. CDR3 DNA sequence: TGTGCCAGCAGCTTAGTACTAGCGGGGTTGTCCGGGGAGCTGTTTTTT. It is translated as CASSLVLAGLSGELFF.

The chain combines TRBV10-3 with TRBJ1-4; possible D gene TRBD1, 5 bases. The CDR3 runs 12 residues. Germline V CDR1 and CDR2: ENHRY, SYGVKD. The V end lost 6 bases, the J end lost 4 bases, and 6 bases lay between the germline ends. In nucleotides, the CDR3 is TGTGCCATCAGGGGGGTTAATGAAAAACTGTTTTTT. Translated, it gives CAIRGVNEKLFF.

This chain uses TRBV29-1 with TRBJ2-7; 9 bases align to TRBD2. CDR1 is SQVTM and CDR2 is ANQGSEA in the germline V gene. Trimming cost V 7 bases and J 2 bases; bases outside gene matches: 9. CDR3 size: 14 residues. The CDR3 region is CSAALTSGTYEQYF. As DNA, the CDR3 is TGCAGCGCCGCCCTGACTAGCGGAACCTACGAGCAGTACTTC.